The 5 T cell receptor beta chains presented below share a single source sample, sequenced in a study of CD8 T cells in Susac syndrome. The RNA, roughly 0.45 to 1 ug, was put through reverse transcription using random hexamers. Each CDR3 protein is one row after TCRdb ran MiXCR on the immunoSEQ multiplex PCR reads. This table holds around 190,000 distinct CDR3 sequences, approximately 94% found once. The sequenced material came from CD4+ T cells from PBMCs. Receptors originate from a human donor with Susac syndrome.

The chain uses TRBV7-2 and TRBJ1-1; weak D call: TRBD1 (6 bases). The CDR3 runs to 14 residues. V was trimmed by 3 bases and J by 1 base, leaving 9 bases between them. The germline gives CDR1 SGHTA, CDR2 FQGNSA. This CDR3 reads CASSLGAGNTEAFF. DNA of the CDR3: TGTGCCAGCAGCTTGGGGGCGGGGAACACTGAAGCTTTCTTT.

This chain links TRBV7-9 with TRBJ1-1; no definite D call. The CDR3 is made up of 12 amino acids. Germline-derived CDR1 and CDR2 are SEHNR and FQNEAQ (reference sequence). V was pared by 4 bases and J by 1 base, with 4 bases between. As DNA, the CDR3 is TGTGCCAGCAGCTGGGAGAACACTGAAGCTTTCTTT. Its protein product is CASSWENTEAFF. Complete variable domain (other parts from reference TRBV7-9 and TRBJ1-1): DTGVSQNPRHKITKRGQNVTFRCDPISEHNRLYWYRQTLGQGPEFLTYFQNEAQLEKSRLLSDRFSAERPKGSFSTLEIQRTEQGDSAMYLCASSWENTEAFFGQGTRLTVV.

This rearrangement joins TRBV6-4 to TRBJ2-1, with D hard to call. V was cut by 0 bases and J by 4 bases, with 10 bases left in between. The CDR3 totals 15 residues. Germline CDR1 MRHNA, CDR2 SNTAGT. The CDR3 DNA reads as TGTGCCAGCAGTGACTCGGCCATGTCATACAATGAGCAGTTCTTC. Translation gives CASSDSAMSYNEQFF.

V and J are TRBV3-1 and TRBJ2-1; no reliable D call. CDR1 and CDR2 (germline): LGHDT, YNNKEL (reference sequence). The CDR3 totals 14 residues. V was pared by 0 bases and J by 6 bases, with 9 bases between. In DNA form, the CDR3 reads TGTGCCAGCAGCCAAGAAGGAGTATTCAATGAGCAGTTCTTC. Protein product: CASSQEGVFNEQFF.

This clonotype was counted a single time. This chain uses TRBV5-5 with TRBJ1-1; 9 bases map to TRBD1. From germline, CDR1 is SGHKS and CDR2 YYEKEE (reference sequence). The CDR3 runs to 16 residues. After removal of 1 base from V and 0 bases from J, the junction contained 4 bases not matched to a gene. The CDR3 sequence: CASSLSRDRVNTEAFF. For the CDR3, the DNA is TGTGCCAGCAGCTTGAGTCGGGACAGGGTGAACACTGAAGCTTTCTTT.